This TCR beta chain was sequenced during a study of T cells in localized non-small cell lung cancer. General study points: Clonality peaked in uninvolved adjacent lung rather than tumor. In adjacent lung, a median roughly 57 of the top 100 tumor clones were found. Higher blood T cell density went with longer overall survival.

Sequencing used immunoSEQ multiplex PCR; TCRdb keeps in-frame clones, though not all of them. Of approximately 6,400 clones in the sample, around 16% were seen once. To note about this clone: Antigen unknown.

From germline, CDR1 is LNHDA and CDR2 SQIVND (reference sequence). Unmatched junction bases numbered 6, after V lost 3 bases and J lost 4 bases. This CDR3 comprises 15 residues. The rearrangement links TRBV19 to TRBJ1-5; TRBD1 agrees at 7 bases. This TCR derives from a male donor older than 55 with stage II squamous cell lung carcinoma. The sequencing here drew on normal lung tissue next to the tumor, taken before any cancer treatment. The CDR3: CASSIGQGVNQPQHF. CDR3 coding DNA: TGTGCCAGTAGTATTGGGCAGGGGGTGAATCAGCCCCAGCATTTT. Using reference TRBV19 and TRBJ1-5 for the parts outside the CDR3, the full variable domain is DGGITQSPKYLFRKEGQNVTLSCEQNLNHDAMYWYRQDPGQGLRLIYYSQIVNDFQKGDIAEGYSVSREKKESFPLTVTSAQKNPTAFYLCASSIGQGVNQPQHFGDGTRLSIL.